This TCR beta chain was documented in a study of shared clonotypes between healthy human individuals. Source study methods: With immunoSEQ giving junction-only sequences and no quality scores, filtering differed. Only in-frame clones appear in the TCRdb table, and some are missing; sequencing was by immunoSEQ multiplex PCR. V and J calls and clone size are given by that table; D and trimming were obtained from the DNA. This table holds about 1.5 million clones, around 95% found once. Trimming removed 0 bases from V and 12 bases from J, with 12 bases in between. The length of the CDR3 is 13 residues. Germline CDR1 reads SGHRS; CDR2 reads YFSETQ.

The material sequenced was naive CD4+ T cells sorted from blood. Indicated subset: CD45RA+ positively selected. This receptor was identified in a man in his thirties or forties in good health. The chain couples TRBV5-1 to TRBJ1-4; D might be TRBD1 (5 bases). Here the CDR3 DNA reads TGCGCCAGCAGCTTGGATGGGGACTCGGAACTGTTTTTT. It encodes CASSLDGDSELFF.